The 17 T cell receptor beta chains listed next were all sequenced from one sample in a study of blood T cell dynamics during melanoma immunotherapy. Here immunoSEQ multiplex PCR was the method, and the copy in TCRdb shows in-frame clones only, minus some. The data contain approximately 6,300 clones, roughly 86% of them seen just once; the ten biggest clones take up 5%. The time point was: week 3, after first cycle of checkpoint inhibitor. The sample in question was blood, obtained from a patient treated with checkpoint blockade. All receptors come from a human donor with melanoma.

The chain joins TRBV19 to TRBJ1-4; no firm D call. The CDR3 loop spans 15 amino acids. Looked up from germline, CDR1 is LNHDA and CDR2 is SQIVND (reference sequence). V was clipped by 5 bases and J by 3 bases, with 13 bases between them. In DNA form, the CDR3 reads TGTGCCAGTAGTTTAGGGTTAGAGGCTAATGAAAAACTGTTTTTT. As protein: CASSLGLEANEKLFF.

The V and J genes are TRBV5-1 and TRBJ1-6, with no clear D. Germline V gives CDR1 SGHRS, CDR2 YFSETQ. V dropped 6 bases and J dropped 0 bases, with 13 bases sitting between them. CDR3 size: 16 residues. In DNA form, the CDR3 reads TGCGCCAGCAACCCTGGAACGAGCTCCTATAATTCACCCCTCCACTTT. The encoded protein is CASNPGTSSYNSPLHF.

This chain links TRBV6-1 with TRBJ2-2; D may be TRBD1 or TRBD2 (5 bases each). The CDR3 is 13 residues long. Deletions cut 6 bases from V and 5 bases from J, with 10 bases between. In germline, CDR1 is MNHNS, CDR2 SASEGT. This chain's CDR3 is CASSLGPTGELFF. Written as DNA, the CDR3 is TGTGCCAGCAGCTTGGGACCGACCGGGGAGCTGTTTTTT.

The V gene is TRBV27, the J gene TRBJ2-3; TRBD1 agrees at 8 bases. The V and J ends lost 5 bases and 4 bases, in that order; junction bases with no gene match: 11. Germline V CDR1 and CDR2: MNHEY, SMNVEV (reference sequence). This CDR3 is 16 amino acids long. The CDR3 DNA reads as TGTGCCAGCAGTCTCCGGGACAGGCGACTCCCAGATACGCAGTATTTT. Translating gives CASSLRDRRLPDTQYF.

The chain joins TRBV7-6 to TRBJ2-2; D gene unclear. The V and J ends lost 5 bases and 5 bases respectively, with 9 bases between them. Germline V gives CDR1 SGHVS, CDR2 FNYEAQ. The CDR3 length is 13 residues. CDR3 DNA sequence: TGTGCCAGCAGCGATTTAAGGACCGGGGAGCTGTTTTTT. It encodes CASSDLRTGELFF.

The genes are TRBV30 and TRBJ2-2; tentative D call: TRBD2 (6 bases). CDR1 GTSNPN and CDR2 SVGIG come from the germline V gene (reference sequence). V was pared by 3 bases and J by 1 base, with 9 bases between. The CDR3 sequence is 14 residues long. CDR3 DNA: TGTGCCTGGAGGGGGACTTTGAACACCGGGGAGCTGTTTTTT. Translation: CAWRGTLNTGELFF.

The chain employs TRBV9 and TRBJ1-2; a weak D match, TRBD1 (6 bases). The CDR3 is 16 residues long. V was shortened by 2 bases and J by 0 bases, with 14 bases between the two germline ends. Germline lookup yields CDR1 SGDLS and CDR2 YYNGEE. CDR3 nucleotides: TGTGCCAGCAGCGTGGATCCCAGGGGCACTAACTATGGCTACACCTTC. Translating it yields CASSVDPRGTNYGYTF.

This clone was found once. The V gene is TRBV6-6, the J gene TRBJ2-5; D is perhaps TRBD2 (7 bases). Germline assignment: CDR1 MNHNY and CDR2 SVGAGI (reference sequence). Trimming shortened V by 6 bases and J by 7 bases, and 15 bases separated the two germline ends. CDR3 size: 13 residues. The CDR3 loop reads CASRPRGGRTQYF. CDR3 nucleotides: TGTGCCAGCAGACCTAGGGGGGGACGGACCCAGTACTTC.

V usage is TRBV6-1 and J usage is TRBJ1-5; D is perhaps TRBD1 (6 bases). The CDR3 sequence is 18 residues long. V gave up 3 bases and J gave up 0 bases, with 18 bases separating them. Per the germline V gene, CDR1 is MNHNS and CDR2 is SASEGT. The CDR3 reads CASSDPQGSGYSNQPQHF. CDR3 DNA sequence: TGTGCCAGCAGTGACCCTCAGGGGTCCGGGTATAGCAATCAGCCCCAGCATTTT.

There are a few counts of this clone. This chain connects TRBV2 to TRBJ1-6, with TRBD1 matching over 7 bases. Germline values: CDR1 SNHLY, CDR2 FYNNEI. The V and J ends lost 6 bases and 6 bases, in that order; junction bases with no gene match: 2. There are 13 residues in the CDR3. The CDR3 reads CASRRDSNSPLHF. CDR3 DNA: TGTGCCAGCAGGAGGGACAGTAATTCACCCCTCCACTTT.

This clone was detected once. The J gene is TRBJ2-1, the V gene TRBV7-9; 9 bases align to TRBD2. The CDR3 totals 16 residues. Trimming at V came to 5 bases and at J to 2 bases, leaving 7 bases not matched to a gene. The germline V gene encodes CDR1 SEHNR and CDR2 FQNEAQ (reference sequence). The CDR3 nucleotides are TGTGCCAGCAGCCAGAGCGGGGGGCCAACCTACAATGAGCAGTTCTTC. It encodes CASSQSGGPTYNEQFF.

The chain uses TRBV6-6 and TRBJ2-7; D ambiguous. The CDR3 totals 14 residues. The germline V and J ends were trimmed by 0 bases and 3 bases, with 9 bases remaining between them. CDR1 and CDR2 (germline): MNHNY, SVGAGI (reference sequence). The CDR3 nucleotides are TGTGCCAGCAGTTACTCGGGTCCGGGCTACGAGCAGTACTTC. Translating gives CASSYSGPGYEQYF.

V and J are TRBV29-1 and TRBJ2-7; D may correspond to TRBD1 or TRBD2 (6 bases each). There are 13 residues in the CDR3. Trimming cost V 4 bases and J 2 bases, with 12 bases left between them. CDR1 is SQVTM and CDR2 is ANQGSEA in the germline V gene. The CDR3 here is CSVGWGATYEQYF. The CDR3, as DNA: TGCAGCGTTGGGTGGGGGGCCACCTACGAGCAGTACTTC.

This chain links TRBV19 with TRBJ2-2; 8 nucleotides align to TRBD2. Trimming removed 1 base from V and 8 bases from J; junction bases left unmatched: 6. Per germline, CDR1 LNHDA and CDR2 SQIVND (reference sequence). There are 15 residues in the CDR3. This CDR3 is CASSIVGTSSGELFF. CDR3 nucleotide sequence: TGTGCCAGTAGTATAGTTGGGACTAGTTCTGGGGAGCTGTTTTTT.

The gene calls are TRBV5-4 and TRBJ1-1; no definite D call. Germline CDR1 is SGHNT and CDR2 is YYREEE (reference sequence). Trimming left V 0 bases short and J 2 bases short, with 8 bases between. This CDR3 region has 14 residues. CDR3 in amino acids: CASSLEPANTEAFF. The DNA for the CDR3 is TGTGCCAGCAGCTTGGAACCGGCCAACACTGAAGCTTTCTTT.

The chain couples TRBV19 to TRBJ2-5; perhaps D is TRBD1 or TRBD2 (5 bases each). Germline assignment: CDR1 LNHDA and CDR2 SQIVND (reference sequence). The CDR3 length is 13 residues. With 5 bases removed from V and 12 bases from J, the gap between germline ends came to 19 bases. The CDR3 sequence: CASSPTHPGTEYF. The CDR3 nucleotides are TGTGCCAGTAGTCCAACGCACCCCGGGACGGAGTACTTC.

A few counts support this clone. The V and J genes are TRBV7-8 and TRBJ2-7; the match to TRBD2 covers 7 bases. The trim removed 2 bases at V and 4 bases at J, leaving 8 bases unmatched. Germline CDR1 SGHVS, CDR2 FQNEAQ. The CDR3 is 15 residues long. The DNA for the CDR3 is TGTGCCAGCAGCTTAATCAATCCTAGCGGATACGAGCAGTACTTC. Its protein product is CASSLINPSGYEQYF.